Following are 5 T cell receptor beta chains from one sample sequenced in a study of response to subunit inactivated influenza vaccine. TCRdb ran MiXCR on the RT-PCR reads and lists one entry per CDR3 protein. The profile shows roughly 290,000 distinct CDR3 sequences, 21% of them singletons. The sequenced sample was PBMCs from blood, obtained 21 months after vaccination. These receptor sequences come from a man between 50 and 75 years old who received an inactivated influenza vaccine.

This clonotype was found once. Its ends do not fully match the called genes, so a read error is possible. V is TRBV5-1 and J is TRBJ1-6; D unclear. The CDR3 has 15 residues. Germline CDR1 SGHRS, CDR2 YFSETQ. The CDR3 sequence is CASSLEDLRNSTLHF. DNA for the CDR3: TGCGCCAGCAGCTTGGAAGACCTGCGGAATTCAACCCTCCACTTT. Using reference TRBV5-1 and TRBJ1-6 for the parts outside the CDR3, the full variable domain is KAGVTQTPRYLIKTRGQQVTLSCSPISGHRSVSWYQQTPGQGLQFLFEYFSETQRNKGNFPGRFSGRQFSNSRSEMNVSTLELGDSALYLCASSLEDLRNSTLHFGNGTRLTVT.

There are a few counts of this clonotype. The chain combines TRBV11-1 with TRBJ1-4, with D perhaps TRBD1 (5 bases). V lost 5 bases and J lost 2, with 30 bases in between. CDR1 and CDR2 from the germline V gene are SGHAT and FQDESV (reference sequence). The CDR3 consists of 21 residues. In DNA, the CDR3 is TGTGCCAGCAGCCCTGGGAAATGGGACTTTGGTCCAAAATTGACTAATGAAAAACTGTTTTTT. Its protein product is CASSPGKWDFGPKLTNEKLFF.

This chain connects TRBV6-2 or TRBV6-3 to TRBJ1-1, with D possibly matching TRBD1 (5 bases). The germline gives CDR1 MNHEY, CDR2 SVGEGT. CDR3 size: 15 residues. V lost 5 bases and J 1 base, leaving 14 bases between the germline ends. This CDR3 is CASSPGLLSNTEAFF. DNA of the CDR3: TGTGCCAGCAGTCCGGGACTCCTTTCGAACACTGAAGCTTTCTTT.

This chain connects TRBV29-1 to TRBJ1-2; the D is unclear. CDR1 is SQVTM, CDR2 ANQGSEA, per germline. The V and J ends lost 3 bases and 6 bases respectively, with 17 bases between them. CDR3 length: 14 amino acids. In DNA form, the CDR3 reads TGCAGCGTTGATGCAGGAGTGGCTGGTCATGGCTACACCTTC. This translates into CSVDAGVAGHGYTF.

This clonotype was recorded at least ten times. This chain links TRBV12-3 or TRBV12-4 with TRBJ1-1, with 7 nucleotides matching TRBD1. Unmatched junction bases numbered 7, after V lost 6 bases and J lost 6 bases. The CDR3 runs 13 residues. The CDR3 nucleotides read TGTGCCAGCAGATTCGGACAGGTTGCTGAAGCTTTCTTT. As protein: CASRFGQVAEAFF.